This TCR beta chain originates from a study of T-cell memory formation after mild COVID-19. Study as a whole: For the most part, TCR clusters were specific to one donor. Findings of the study overall: Researchers report contracting CD4+ clones mostly in CM and EM, with CD8+ clones in EMRA. Clones contracting across day 15 to 85 had a balanced CD4/CD8 profile; later expanding clones leaned CD4+. Second-wave clones that peaked on day 37 lacked confirmed SARS-CoV-2 specificity.

Worth noting for this clonotype: The antigen is unknown.

Each CDR3 protein is one row after TCRdb ran MiXCR on the 5' RACE reads. The table lists roughly 260,000 distinct CDR3 sequences, approximately 16% of them singletons, with around 3.4% in the top ten. The germline gives CDR1 SGHAT, CDR2 FQNNGV. This CDR3 comprises 13 residues. The V end was cut by 5 bases, the J end by 9 bases, with 16 bases between. Sequenced input: PBMCs or a T cell subset sorted from them (not recorded which). The source is a man aged 18 to 30 who had mild COVID-19 (a few samples of this study predate the infection). Cell type and time point are not known. The chain joins TRBV11-2 to TRBJ1-2; D gene unclear. The CDR3 sequence is CASSTEATSRYTF. CDR3 DNA sequence: TGTGCCAGCAGCACCGAGGCGACTAGTCGCTACACCTTC.